This T cell receptor beta chain was recovered during a study of blood T cell repertoires in COVID-19 (dated by TCRdb to about 2020). Context from the whole study: Collaborator samples came from the United States, Italy and Spain and covered acute and convalescent phases of COVID-19. The prospective study material was composed of cDNA or gDNA derived from T cells, B-cell-depleted T cells, or PBMCs. Deeply sampled blood TCRbeta repertoires from subjects exposed to, actively infected with, or recovered from COVID-19 were included in the dataset. The repertoires were made available in a free public database intended to serve as a resource for research on the immune response to SARS-CoV-2. The samples were drawn from the first 160 participants of the ongoing ImmuneRACE study and from 1,254 subjects provided by 6 global collaborators. A de-identified subject ID, COVID-19 status, age in years and sex were almost always included in the sample metadata. Where HLA class I and class II types were available, the types were taken from metadata supplied by the sample provider, not from assay-based typing.

Study-level results and caveats: How much clinical and demographic metadata was included differed by source and by participant, and the metadata was provided uncurated.

Each collaborating institution followed its own protocols to collect whole blood in K2EDTA tubes. Collaborator samples were shipped for TCRbeta analysis as frozen whole blood, isolated PBMCs, or DNA extracted from either sample type. Notes on this clone: The specificity of this receptor is unknown. Base qualities are not at hand, and no much larger clone is one base apart.

V is trimmed back by 8 bases and J by 5 bases, and the junction contains 7 bases that no gene match accounts for. The CDR3 runs 14 residues from the cysteine to the phenylalanine. Only the CDR3 region is kept as DNA, spanning 42 bases read in frame from base 1. As encoded in the germline V gene (reference sequence), CDR1 is MNHEY while CDR2 is SMNVEV. The immunoSEQ Assay, a bias-controlled multiplex PCR, was used to amplify TCRbeta CDR3 regions from genomic DNA. Per the original workflow: Within the assay, amplification of reference gene primers was used to estimate how many nucleated cells each sample contained. To quantify the absolute abundance of each unique TCRbeta CDR3 rearrangement, sequence reads were collapsed and filtered. For each sample, productive Simpson clonality was calculated as the square root of Simpson's diversity index across productive rearrangements. TCRdb stores this immuneACCESS table with in-frame sequences only. Part of the clones is absent; in the studies checked, under half of the shortfall reflects unresolved V genes, and no reason is known for the rest. From that table come the V and J calls and clone size; the DNA was used to work out D and trimming. For this sample there are approximately 140,000 clones; around nine tenths appear just once. About 2.3% of the sample comes from the top ten.

The chain links TRBV27 with TRBJ2-3; 10 nucleotides in the junction match TRBD1. The source is a human donor in a cohort sampled during active COVID-19. The specimen was peripheral blood. The sequenced DNA: TGTGCCAGCGCCGGGACAGGGGTAATAGATACGCAGTATTTT. Translated, this is CASAGTGVIDTQYF.